The 25 T cell receptor beta chains below were found in one sample sequenced in a study of patients and donors after allogeneic stem cell transplantation. TCRdb redid the calling of the RT-PCR reads with MiXCR, one entry per CDR3 protein. The sample comprises about 24,000 distinct CDR3 sequences, 40% to 45% of which are singletons, and 60% to 85% rests with the top ten. Specimen: blood, either unsorted or a sorted T cell fraction (not recorded which). These receptors were obtained from a human donor who was either an allogeneic HSCT recipient or a stem cell or donor lymphocyte infusion donor (not recorded which). It is not recorded whose cells these are; they may come from a transplant donor.

This clonotype was observed a handful of times. The chain carries TRBV7-6 and TRBJ2-1, with 9 bases matching TRBD2. Germline CDR1 SGHVS, CDR2 FNYEAQ. The CDR3 is 15 amino acids. The V segment lost 0 bases and the J segment 7 bases; nucleotides outside the gene matches: 4. The CDR3 sequence is CASSLALAGVNEQFF. The CDR3 DNA reads as TGTGCCAGCAGCTTAGCGTTAGCGGGGGTTAATGAGCAGTTCTTC.

The CDR3 nucleotides are TGTGCCAGCAGTTACTCGGAATTTCTGGTTGGGAATGAGCAGTTCTTC. Protein: CASSYSEFLVGNEQFF. The chain links TRBV6-6 to TRBJ2-1, with no clear D. Germline V gives CDR1 MNHNY, CDR2 SVGAGI (reference sequence). Trimming removed 0 bases at V and 7 bases at J, with 16 bases between. The CDR3 extends over 16 amino acids.

The gene calls are TRBV6-2 or TRBV6-3 and TRBJ1-2, with D unresolved. The germline V gene has CDR1 MNHEY and CDR2 SVGEGT. CDR3 length equals 13 residues. V lost 4 bases to trimming and J lost 4 bases, with 10 bases between them. The chain's CDR3 is CASSFAGGYGYTF. DNA of the CDR3: TGTGCCAGCAGTTTTGCGGGCGGCTATGGCTACACCTTC.

The chain carries TRBV27 and TRBJ2-1; maybe TRBD2 (6 bases). V lost 7 bases, J lost 0 bases, and 19 bases lay in between. CDR1 is MNHEY and CDR2 is SMNVEV in the germline V gene (reference sequence). The CDR3 totals 17 residues. In nucleotides, the CDR3 is TGTGCCAGCAACACGGAATCGATAGCGGCCTCCTACAATGAGCAGTTCTTC. Translated, it gives CASNTESIAASYNEQFF.

This clonotype was detected a few times. V is TRBV12-3 or TRBV12-4 and J is TRBJ2-1; 12 bases match TRBD2. The V segment lost 1 base and the J segment 9 bases; nucleotides outside the gene matches: 7. There are 16 residues in the CDR3. The CDR3 DNA reads as TGTGCCAGCAGTTTAGTTCTAGCGGGGGGGGAAGGTGAGCAGTTCTTC. It specifies CASSLVLAGGEGEQFF.

This chain connects TRBV20-1 to TRBJ2-3, with 14 positions matching TRBD2. The trim removed 5 bases at V and 5 bases at J, leaving 9 bases unmatched. The CDR3 contains 16 residues. CDR1 is DFQATT and CDR2 is SNEGSKA in the germline V gene (reference sequence). The chain's CDR3 is CSAYGLAGGGRDTQYF. In DNA form, the CDR3 reads TGCAGTGCTTATGGACTAGCGGGAGGAGGTAGAGATACGCAGTATTTT.

This clonotype was observed a few times. The chain links TRBV7-4 to TRBJ1-6, with D uncertain. Germline V lookup: CDR1 SGHVT, CDR2 SQSDAQ. This CDR3 has 14 residues. V was trimmed by 5 bases and J by 9 bases, leaving 14 bases between them. The CDR3 DNA reads as TGTGCCAGCAGCCTATTCCTCGGTGTTTCACCCCTCCACTTT. Translation gives CASSLFLGVSPLHF. Based on the CDR3 plus reference TRBV7-4 and TRBJ1-6, the full variable domain is GAGVSQSPRYKVAKRGRDVALRCDSISGHVTLYWYRQTLGQGSEVLTYSQSDAQRDKSGRPSGRFSAERPERSVSTLKIQRTEQGDSAVYLCASSLFLGVSPLHFGNGTRLTVT.

The gene calls are TRBV29-1 and TRBJ1-4, with a weak D call TRBD1 (5 bases). The CDR3 has 13 amino acids. The ends were cut back, 3 bases at V and 7 bases at J, with 12 bases in the middle. The germline V gene has CDR1 SQVTM and CDR2 ANQGSEA. CDR3 residues: CSVDEGAGEKLFF. The CDR3 nucleotides are TGCAGCGTTGACGAAGGGGCGGGTGAAAAACTGTTTTTT.

This chain links TRBV5-4 with TRBJ2-1; 9 nucleotides align to TRBD1. The CDR3 length is 14 residues. Unmatched junction bases numbered 6, after V lost 4 bases and J lost 7 bases. Germline loops: CDR1 SGHNT, CDR2 YYREEE (reference sequence). CDR3 sequence reads: CASSTGGLGNEQFF. The CDR3 region has the DNA TGTGCCAGCAGCACAGGGGGCCTGGGGAATGAGCAGTTCTTC.

This clonotype has ten or more counts. V gene TRBV5-6 combines with J gene TRBJ1-4; D uncertain. The CDR3 has 15 amino acids. Germline-derived CDR1 and CDR2 are SGHDT and YYEEEE. Trimming cost V 1 base and J 4 bases, with 11 bases left between them. CDR3 residues: CASSLTAGFNEKLFF. The DNA for the CDR3 is TGTGCCAGCAGCTTGACGGCAGGCTTTAATGAAAAACTGTTTTTT.

In its sample, this clonotype was seen once. The chain carries TRBV5-1 and TRBJ1-1; tentatively, D is TRBD1 (6 bases). Germline V gene lookup returns CDR1 SGHRS and CDR2 YFSETQ. There are 17 residues in the CDR3. The V end lost 0 bases, the J end lost 1 base, and 16 bases lay between the germline ends. Here the CDR3 reads CASSLVQGRSPNTEAFF. The CDR3 DNA is TGCGCCAGCAGCTTGGTGCAGGGGCGAAGCCCGAACACTGAAGCTTTCTTT.

The chain combines TRBV5-1 with TRBJ1-6; TRBD1 is a possible D gene (5 bases). The V gene's germline CDR1 is SGHRS and CDR2 YFSETQ. The V end was cut by 2 bases, the J end by 7 bases, with 10 bases between. This CDR3 has 14 residues. The CDR3 reads CASSFGGPNSPLHF. CDR3 bases: TGCGCCAGCAGCTTTGGGGGACCAAATTCACCCCTCCACTTT.

This rearrangement joins TRBV7-2 to TRBJ2-2; possible D gene TRBD1, 5 bases. V dropped 5 bases and J dropped 0 bases, with 10 bases sitting between them. The germline V gene encodes CDR1 SGHTA and CDR2 FQGNSA. The CDR3 loop spans 15 amino acids. The CDR3 loop is CASSRDRANTGELFF. The DNA of the CDR3 is TGTGCCAGCAGCCGCGACAGAGCGAACACCGGGGAGCTGTTTTTT.

This chain connects TRBV3-1 to TRBJ2-7, with TRBD2 as a possible D gene (6 bases). The CDR3 extends over 15 amino acids. The germline gives CDR1 LGHDT, CDR2 YNNKEL (reference sequence). The ends were cut back, 3 bases at V and 3 bases at J, with 15 bases in the middle. CDR3 in amino acids: CASSQGGTPFYEQYF. The DNA for the CDR3 is TGTGCCAGCAGCCAGGGCGGGACGCCCTTCTACGAGCAGTACTTC.

This clonotype was picked up a small number of times. V gene TRBV7-9 combines with J gene TRBJ1-4, with D maybe TRBD1 (6 bases). Trimming removed 4 bases from V and 0 bases from J, with 18 bases in between. CDR1 and CDR2 (germline): SEHNR, FQNEAQ (reference sequence). CDR3 size: 18 residues. CDR3 nucleotide sequence: TGTGCCAGCAGCTCCCTCGGACAGAAGAGGTCAACTAATGAAAAACTGTTTTTT. Translating it yields CASSSLGQKRSTNEKLFF.

The J gene is TRBJ2-3, the V gene TRBV18; no definite D call. Trimming took off 10 bases at V and 4 bases at J, with 12 bases between the two ends. Germline CDR1 is KGHSH and CDR2 is LQKENI. This CDR3 spans 12 amino acids. The CDR3 DNA follows: TGTGCCACAGCTTTACGCGCAGATACGCAGTATTTT. Amino acids: CATALRADTQYF.

This clonotype has more than one count but fewer than ten. The chain couples TRBV29-1 to TRBJ1-3; unclear D gene. Trimming removed 4 bases at V and 0 bases at J, with 10 bases between. The CDR3 consists of 14 residues. The germline V gene encodes CDR1 SQVTM and CDR2 ANQGSEA. CDR3 sequence (DNA): TGCAGCGTTGTGGGTGGTCACTCTGGAAACACCATATATTTT. Its translation: CSVVGGHSGNTIYF. Looking up the rest from reference TRBV29-1 and TRBJ1-3 gives the full variable domain: SAVISQKPSRDICQRGTSLTIQCQVDSQVTMMFWYRQQPGQSLTLIATANQGSEATYESGFVIDKFPISRPNLTFSTLTVSNMSPEDSSIYLCSVVGGHSGNTIYFGEGSWLTVV.

The chain combines TRBV5-5 with TRBJ2-5; no firm D call. CDR1 and CDR2 from the germline V gene are SGHKS and YYEKEE (reference sequence). Trimming removed 1 base at V and 4 bases at J, with 11 bases between. The CDR3 runs to 14 residues. For the CDR3, the DNA is TGTGCCAGCAGCTTGCCTGGGGTCCTAGAGACCCAGTACTTC. This sequence encodes CASSLPGVLETQYF.

This rearrangement joins TRBV12-3 or TRBV12-4 to TRBJ2-2, with D unresolved. There are 13 residues in the CDR3. Trimming removed 5 bases from V and 1 base from J, with 5 bases in between. The CDR3 bases are TGTGCCAGCAGTCCACGGAACACCGGGGAGCTGTTTTTT. This sequence encodes CASSPRNTGELFF.

J is TRBJ1-2 and V is TRBV20-1; D possibly corresponds to TRBD1 (6 bases). Per germline, CDR1 DFQATT and CDR2 SNEGSKA (reference sequence). The CDR3 has 13 residues. Trimming took off 0 bases at V and 4 bases at J, with 9 bases between the two ends. The CDR3 coding sequence is TGCAGTGCTAGAGATCACAGGGCCTATGGCTACACCTTC. This translates into CSARDHRAYGYTF.

The V gene is TRBV10-1, the J gene TRBJ2-7, with 8 nucleotides matching TRBD1. Germline CDR1 is WNHNN and CDR2 is SYGVQD (reference sequence). V trimming: 1 base; J trimming: 0 bases; junction bases outside the gene matches: 2. The CDR3 is 15 residues long. CDR3 in DNA: TGCGCCAGCAGTGAGTGGACAGGGATCTCCTACGAGCAGTACTTC. It specifies CASSEWTGISYEQYF.

This clonotype has more than one count but fewer than ten. The chain uses TRBV5-1 and TRBJ2-7; 10 positions match TRBD2. This CDR3 is 15 amino acids long. Germline values: CDR1 SGHRS, CDR2 YFSETQ. V was pared by 4 bases and J by 2 bases, with 6 bases of the junction left unmatched. CDR3 nucleotides: TGCGCCAGCAGCCTAGCGGGGGACCTTACCTACGAGCAGTACTTC. The encoded protein is CASSLAGDLTYEQYF.

J is TRBJ1-2 and V is TRBV12-3 or TRBV12-4; 8 bases line up with TRBD1. The length of the CDR3 is 13 residues. Trimming took 4 bases from V and 4 from J; bases not matched to a gene: 2. CDR3 in amino acids: CASSSQGAYGYTF. CDR3 sequence (DNA): TGTGCCAGCAGTTCCCAGGGGGCCTATGGCTACACCTTC.

The V gene is TRBV5-1, the J gene TRBJ2-7; D is possibly TRBD1 (5 bases). V was cut by 4 bases and J by 4 bases, with 18 bases left in between. The CDR3 consists of 15 residues. The germline CDR1 and CDR2 sequences are SGHRS and YFSETQ. The CDR3 protein is CASSQQGTPSYEQYF. CDR3 DNA: TGCGCCAGCAGCCAGCAGGGTACCCCTTCGTACGAGCAGTACTTC.

This chain uses TRBV20-1 with TRBJ2-7, with 13 bases identical to TRBD2. Trimming at V came to 1 base and at J to 5 bases, leaving 11 bases not matched to a gene. Per the germline V gene, CDR1 is DFQATT and CDR2 is SNEGSKA (reference sequence). CDR3 length equals 17 residues. CDR3 protein: CSARGGWTSGRLNEQYF. The CDR3 DNA follows: TGCAGTGCTAGAGGGGGCTGGACTAGCGGGAGACTCAACGAGCAGTACTTC.